The 30 T cell receptor beta chains below come from one sample, sequenced in a study of T-cell memory formation after mild COVID-19. Each CDR3 protein gets one entry after TCRdb re-called the 5' RACE reads with MiXCR. The data hold roughly 140,000 distinct CDR3 sequences, with 11% to 15% observed a single time. The source material was PBMCs or a T cell subset sorted from them (not recorded which). All receptors derive from an adult woman who had mild COVID-19 (a few samples of this study predate the infection). Cell type and time point are not known.

The chain links TRBV7-6 to TRBJ2-7, with TRBD2 matching over 8 bases. J was trimmed by 2 bases and V by 5 bases; bases with no gene match: 8. The CDR3 runs 15 residues. Germline-derived CDR1 and CDR2 are SGHVS and FNYEAQ. DNA for the CDR3: TGTGCCAGCAGCCAAGTCGGGGGGGAAGCCTACGAGCAGTACTTC. Its protein product is CASSQVGGEAYEQYF.

This clonotype came up a few times. This sequence joins TRBV6-6 and TRBJ1-5; 8 nucleotides agree with TRBD1. From germline, CDR1 is MNHNY and CDR2 SVGAGI (reference sequence). Germline trimming cut 4 bases from V and 4 bases from J; bases unmatched to any gene: 18. The CDR3 is 19 amino acids. CDR3 sequence (DNA): TGTGCCAGCAGTTCGCCCGGACAGGGAATCCTTTCAAGGAATCAGCCCCAGCATTTT. Translated: CASSSPGQGILSRNQPQHF.

This clonotype was counted a single time. The J gene is TRBJ1-1, the V gene TRBV7-9, with unresolved D. With 7 bases removed from V and 4 bases from J, the gap between germline ends came to 10 bases. Germline assignment: CDR1 SEHNR and CDR2 FQNEAQ (reference sequence). This CDR3 has 12 amino acids. CDR3 coding DNA: TGTGCCAGCACTTGGAGAGGCACTGAAGCTTTCTTT. It specifies CASTWRGTEAFF.

This clonotype was seen many times. The chain recombines TRBV4-3 with TRBJ2-7, with a weak D call TRBD1 (6 bases). The ends were cut back, 5 bases at V and 2 bases at J, with 13 bases in the middle. The CDR3 loop spans 14 amino acids. CDR1 and CDR2 from the germline V gene are LGHNA and YSLEER. Written as DNA, the CDR3 is TGCGCCAGCAGCTTCAGCAGGGGACCCTACGAGCAGTACTTC. Encoded protein: CASSFSRGPYEQYF.

The chain is built from TRBV20-1 and TRBJ2-2; TRBD1 agrees at 9 bases. Germline CDR1 and CDR2: DFQATT and SNEGSKA (reference sequence). This CDR3 contains 16 residues. The ends lost 1 base at V and 4 bases at J; junction bases unmatched: 7. CDR3 DNA sequence: TGCAGTGCTAGAGCCCCGGGACAGGGCGGCACCGGGGAGCTGTTTTTT. Amino acids: CSARAPGQGGTGELFF.

V gene TRBV5-1 combines with J gene TRBJ2-7; D gene ambiguous. With 5 bases removed from V and 4 bases from J, the gap between germline ends came to 13 bases. The germline V gene encodes CDR1 SGHRS and CDR2 YFSETQ. The length of the CDR3 is 13 residues. The CDR3 nucleotides are TGCGCCAGCAGTTTTGGATCTCTATACGAGCAGTACTTC. This gives the protein CASSFGSLYEQYF.

This clonotype was found a few times. This sequence joins TRBV30 and TRBJ2-7; no reliable D call. Trimming shortened V by 0 bases and J by 0 bases, and 12 bases separated the two germline ends. The V gene's germline CDR1 is GTSNPN and CDR2 SVGIG (reference sequence). The CDR3 sequence is 15 residues long. The CDR3, as DNA: TGTGCCTGGAGTGTACGGTCCACCTACTCCTACGAGCAGTACTTC. This codes for CAWSVRSTYSYEQYF.

This sequence joins TRBV7-9 and TRBJ1-5; no firm D call. Trimming removed 6 bases from V and 3 bases from J, with 6 bases in between. The germline V gene encodes CDR1 SEHNR and CDR2 FQNEAQ (reference sequence). The CDR3 runs 12 residues. Here the CDR3 DNA reads TGTGCCAGCAGAAAGGACAATCAGCCCCAGCATTTT. This codes for CASRKDNQPQHF.

The chain combines TRBV7-2 with TRBJ2-1; a possible D gene is TRBD1 (6 bases). Per germline, CDR1 SGHTA and CDR2 FQGNSA. The CDR3 spans 12 residues. Trimming stripped 3 bases from V and 10 bases from J, with 10 bases between. CDR3 loop: CASSFWGREQFF. As DNA, the CDR3 is TGTGCCAGCAGCTTCTGGGGGCGCGAGCAGTTCTTC.

This clonotype was seen a handful of times. This sequence joins TRBV7-9 and TRBJ1-1; no reliable D call. Trimming took off 8 bases at V and 2 bases at J, with 15 bases between the two ends. Per the germline V gene, CDR1 is SEHNR and CDR2 is FQNEAQ (reference sequence). This CDR3 contains 14 residues. The CDR3 DNA follows: TGTGCCAGCTCTCACGGAGGAGCTAACACTGAAGCTTTCTTT. Its translation: CASSHGGANTEAFF.

A few counts support this clonotype. This chain connects TRBV12-3 or TRBV12-4 to TRBJ1-2, with D possibly being TRBD1 (5 bases). V was shortened by 3 bases and J by 4 bases, with 24 bases between the two germline ends. The CDR3 runs 18 residues. As DNA, the CDR3 is TGTGCCAGCAGTTTCTCCCCATATGACAGCGGCCTTATCTATGGCTACACCTTC. Translated, it gives CASSFSPYDSGLIYGYTF.

V is TRBV11-2 and J is TRBJ2-5, with 9 bases fitting TRBD1. This CDR3 spans 15 amino acids. Germline values: CDR1 SGHAT, CDR2 FQNNGV. Trimming removed 6 bases from V and 5 bases from J; junction bases left unmatched: 10. CDR3 amino acids: CASRAPGDRGETQYF. In DNA form, the CDR3 reads TGTGCCAGCAGAGCTCCGGGTGACAGGGGGGAGACCCAGTACTTC.

This clonotype was detected a few times. The chain carries TRBV12-3 or TRBV12-4 and TRBJ1-1, with D possibly matching TRBD1 (5 bases). Trimming removed 2 bases at V and 0 bases at J, with 16 bases between. The CDR3 runs 17 residues. CDR3 loop: CASSLIFAGEMNTEAFF. In DNA, the CDR3 is TGTGCCAGCAGTTTAATCTTTGCGGGGGAGATGAACACTGAAGCTTTCTTT.

This clonotype was recorded a few times. The V and J genes are TRBV10-3 and TRBJ2-1; 7 bases map to TRBD1. The V and J ends lost 3 bases and 5 bases, in that order; junction bases with no gene match: 13. This CDR3 spans 17 amino acids. Germline CDR1 ENHRY, CDR2 SYGVKD. CDR3 bases: TGTGCCATCAGTGACACCGGGACAGCCCTCCTCGACAATGAGCAGTTCTTC. Translated: CAISDTGTALLDNEQFF.

Only a few counts were recorded for this clonotype. V usage is TRBV19 and J usage is TRBJ1-5; the match to TRBD1 covers 7 bases. The CDR3 extends over 15 amino acids. V was clipped by 4 bases and J by 9 bases; unmatched bases: 12. Germline values: CDR1 LNHDA, CDR2 SQIVND (reference sequence). CDR3 nucleotides: TGTGCCAGTAGTACAGACAGGGAGCGCAGGGGGCCCCAGCATTTT. Translating it yields CASSTDRERRGPQHF.

In its sample, this clonotype was seen many times. The chain carries TRBV12-3 or TRBV12-4 and TRBJ2-3; D remains ambiguous. Trimming left V 2 bases short and J 0 bases short, with 12 bases between. This CDR3 comprises 16 residues. CDR3 in amino acids: CASSLRLSSSTDTQYF. CDR3 bases: TGTGCCAGCAGTTTACGTTTGTCTTCTAGCACAGATACGCAGTATTTT.

The table lists this clonotype with a few counts. This rearrangement joins TRBV5-5 to TRBJ1-1, with D maybe TRBD1 (6 bases). This CDR3 spans 15 amino acids. Germline V gives CDR1 SGHKS, CDR2 YYEKEE (reference sequence). V shed 4 bases and J shed 2 bases, with 15 bases lying between them. The CDR3 nucleotides are TGTGCCAGCAGCGGTAGTGGGGGGCTAAACACTGAAGCTTTCTTT. Amino acid sequence: CASSGSGGLNTEAFF.

The chain recombines TRBV6-6 with TRBJ2-5; D is uncertain. CDR1 and CDR2 (germline): MNHNY, SVGAGI (reference sequence). V lost 0 bases and J lost 1, with 9 bases in between. The CDR3 is 15 amino acids. CDR3 nucleotide sequence: TGTGCCAGCAGTTACTCCGACGGAACCCAAGAGACCCAGTACTTC. Translation: CASSYSDGTQETQYF.

V gene TRBV7-3 combines with J gene TRBJ1-1, with TRBD1 matching over 10 bases. The V gene end was trimmed by 2 bases and the J gene end by 5 bases; junction bases not matched to a gene: 2. CDR3 length: 14 amino acids. Per the germline V gene, CDR1 is SGHTA and CDR2 is FQGTGA. This CDR3 reads CASSLLDRGTEAFF. The CDR3 coding sequence is TGTGCCAGCAGCTTATTGGACAGGGGGACTGAAGCTTTCTTT.

A few counts support this clonotype. J is TRBJ1-2 and V is TRBV5-1; no clear D gene. Germline CDR1 SGHRS, CDR2 YFSETQ. The CDR3 is made up of 13 amino acids. V was trimmed by 5 bases and J by 3 bases, leaving 11 bases between them. The CDR3 region is CASRTSGDYGYTF. The CDR3 bases are TGCGCCAGCAGGACGAGTGGGGACTATGGCTACACCTTC.

This clonotype was counted at least ten times. The chain couples TRBV7-8 to TRBJ1-5; D not certain. The CDR3 covers 14 residues. Looked up from germline, CDR1 is SGHVS and CDR2 is FQNEAQ. V was shortened by 5 bases and J by 5 bases, with 13 bases between the two germline ends. CDR3 region: CASSPGVGDQPQHF. CDR3 coding DNA: TGTGCCAGCAGCCCAGGAGTAGGCGATCAGCCCCAGCATTTT.

This chain links TRBV4-1 with TRBJ1-1, with TRBD1 matching over 9 bases. The CDR3 consists of 16 residues. V lost 4 bases to trimming and J lost 3 bases; unmatched junction nucleotides: 9. Germline CDR1 MGHRA, CDR2 YSYEKL. CDR3: CASSRKGWTGDTEAFF. CDR3 bases: TGCGCCAGCAGCCGAAAGGGGTGGACAGGGGACACTGAAGCTTTCTTT.

This clonotype was recorded a few times. The chain couples TRBV7-3 to TRBJ2-1; weak D call: TRBD2 (6 bases). Trimming left V 5 bases short and J 3 bases short, with 14 bases between. This CDR3 has 15 amino acids. CDR1 is SGHTA and CDR2 is FQGTGA in the germline V gene. The CDR3 sequence: CASSTGTSHYNEQFF. The CDR3 nucleotides read TGTGCCAGCAGCACGGGCACTAGCCACTACAATGAGCAGTTCTTC.

This clonotype was detected a few times. The chain employs TRBV2 and TRBJ2-7; TRBD2 matches 14 bases. V trimming: 3 bases; J trimming: 4 bases; junction bases outside the gene matches: 5. Germline loops: CDR1 SNHLY, CDR2 FYNNEI. The CDR3 loop spans 16 amino acids. The CDR3 region is CASSDPGTSGSYEQYF. CDR3 bases: TGTGCCAGCAGTGACCCTGGGACTAGCGGGAGTTACGAGCAGTACTTC.

This clonotype was picked up a small number of times. The rearrangement links TRBV24-1 to TRBJ2-2, with D uncertain. The germline V gene has CDR1 KGHDR and CDR2 SFDVKD. The CDR3 length is 13 residues. Trimming cost V 0 bases and J 5 bases, with 3 bases left between them. CDR3 protein: CATSDLQTGELFF. Written as DNA, the CDR3 is TGTGCCACCAGTGATTTGCAAACCGGGGAGCTGTTTTTT.

This clonotype was counted a few times. This chain links TRBV4-3 with TRBJ1-2, with D maybe TRBD1 (5 bases). Trimming pared 1 base from V and 6 bases from J, leaving 15 bases between. Per the germline V gene, CDR1 is LGHNA and CDR2 is YSLEER. This CDR3 is built from 15 residues. The CDR3 protein is CASSQGEGVLDGYTF. The CDR3 coding sequence is TGCGCCAGCAGCCAAGGGGAAGGGGTACTGGATGGCTACACCTTC.

The gene calls are TRBV6-2 or TRBV6-3 and TRBJ1-1; TRBD1 matches at 7 bases. CDR1 is MNHEY, CDR2 SVGEGT, per germline. This CDR3 contains 15 residues. The J segment lost 8 bases and the V segment lost 6 bases, leaving 15 bases of the junction unmatched. The CDR3 sequence is CASSLTNRGSIEAFF. CDR3 DNA: TGTGCCAGCAGCTTAACAAACAGGGGATCTATCGAAGCTTTCTTT.

This chain uses TRBV5-8 with TRBJ2-7; 8 bases are a match to TRBD1. J was trimmed by 0 bases and V by 4 bases; bases with no gene match: 9. The CDR3 sequence is 16 residues long. CDR1 and CDR2 from the germline V gene are SGHTS and YDEGEE. DNA of the CDR3: TGTGCCAGCAGCCCTCGGACAGGGAGAAGCTCCTACGAGCAGTACTTC. This gives the protein CASSPRTGRSSYEQYF.

There are a few counts of this clonotype. The rearrangement links TRBV27 to TRBJ2-1; D remains unclear. Trimming pared 3 bases from V and 5 bases from J, leaving 8 bases between. CDR3 size: 13 residues. Germline V gives CDR1 MNHEY, CDR2 SMNVEV (reference sequence). The CDR3 DNA reads as TGTGCCAGCAGTTTCGGACCGAACAATGAGCAGTTCTTC. This gives the protein CASSFGPNNEQFF.

There are a few counts of this clonotype. CDR3 residues: CASLGTGHTGELFF. The CDR3 coding sequence is TGTGCCAGCCTCGGGACAGGGCACACCGGGGAGCTGTTTTTT. The gene calls are TRBV6-1 and TRBJ2-2, with 9 bases that match TRBD1. J was trimmed by 3 bases and V by 8 bases; bases with no gene match: 4. CDR3 length: 14 residues. The germline CDR1 and CDR2 sequences are MNHNS and SASEGT.